This entry lists 9 T cell receptor beta chains sequenced from one sample in a study of OX40 agonist ivuxolimab in advanced cancers. Profiling relied on immunoSEQ multiplex PCR, and the TCRdb table lists in-frame clones only, not all of them. The sample shows tens of thousands of clones, around 80% of them seen only once. The material sequenced was CD4+ or CD8+ T cells sorted from blood, taken in a trial of the OX40 agonist ivuxolimab. The receptors come from an adult with an advanced solid tumor such as melanoma, head and neck, liver or kidney cancer.

The chain recombines TRBV5-1 with TRBJ1-3; 7 bases agree with TRBD1. CDR3 length equals 14 residues. The J segment lost 2 bases and the V segment lost 6 bases, leaving 5 bases of the junction unmatched. Germline CDR1 and CDR2: SGHRS and YFSETQ. The CDR3 DNA reads TGCGCCAGCACGACAGGGTTGACTGGAAACACCATATATTTT. It translates to CASTTGLTGNTIYF.

The chain employs TRBV30 and TRBJ1-3; TRBD1 is a possible D gene (6 bases). Germline CDR1 is GTSNPN and CDR2 is SVGIG (reference sequence). Trimming stripped 5 bases from V and 5 bases from J, with 16 bases between. This CDR3 comprises 14 residues. The CDR3 bases are TGTGCCTGGGAGATCGGGGGGCAACGAAACACCATATATTTT. Translation gives CAWEIGGQRNTIYF.

V gene TRBV5-4 combines with J gene TRBJ1-1, with D tentatively TRBD1 (6 bases). V gave up 4 bases and J gave up 4 bases, with 14 bases separating them. The germline V gene encodes CDR1 SGHNT and CDR2 YYREEE (reference sequence). This CDR3 has 14 amino acids. In nucleotides, the CDR3 is TGTGCCAGCAGCCAGGGACAATTTTCCACTGAAGCTTTCTTT. Amino acid sequence: CASSQGQFSTEAFF.

The chain joins TRBV6-6 to TRBJ1-4; the D is unclear. Trimming cost V 0 bases and J 6 bases, with 5 bases left between them. CDR1 MNHNY and CDR2 SVGAGI come from the germline V gene (reference sequence). This CDR3 has 13 amino acids. CDR3 protein: CASSYSDDEKLFF. The CDR3 region has the DNA TGTGCCAGCAGTTACTCGGACGATGAAAAACTGTTTTTT.

The rearrangement links TRBV6-5 to TRBJ2-7; 7 bases are a match to TRBD2. Trimming removed 6 bases from V and 0 bases from J; junction bases left unmatched: 8. The CDR3 is 15 amino acids. Germline lookup yields CDR1 MNHEY and CDR2 SVGAGI. The CDR3, as DNA: TGTGCCAGCAGACGAACCGGGACTACCTCCTACGAGCAGTACTTC. It codes for CASRRTGTTSYEQYF.

The chain employs TRBV5-8 and TRBJ1-2; D is possibly TRBD1 (5 bases). Trimming left V 4 bases short and J 8 bases short, with 27 bases between. Per the germline V gene, CDR1 is SGHTS and CDR2 is YDEGEE. The CDR3 is 17 residues long. CDR3 sequence (DNA): TGTGCCAGCAGCCCCTCCCAGGGACGGACGATCTCCCGAGGCTACACCTTC. It is translated as CASSPSQGRTISRGYTF.

V usage is TRBV11-3 and J usage is TRBJ1-1; 10 bases map to TRBD1. The CDR3 loop spans 17 amino acids. Germline V gene data show CDR1 as SGHNT and CDR2 as YENEEA. After removal of 5 bases from V and 1 base from J, the junction contained 10 bases not matched to a gene. Here the CDR3 DNA reads TGTGCCAGCAGCCCGGGACAGGGGAGTGGGCCGAACACTGAAGCTTTCTTT. This codes for CASSPGQGSGPNTEAFF.

The rearrangement joins TRBV19 to TRBJ2-3; D uncertain. The germline gives CDR1 LNHDA, CDR2 SQIVND (reference sequence). V shed 5 bases and J shed 6 bases, with 9 bases lying between them. The CDR3 runs 12 residues. CDR3 loop: CASSETMDTQYF. CDR3 nucleotide sequence: TGTGCCAGTAGTGAGACAATGGATACGCAGTATTTT.

The chain couples TRBV27 to TRBJ2-1; TRBD1 matches 9 bases. The CDR3 contains 16 residues. V lost 5 bases and J lost 3; bases outside the gene matches: 8. CDR1 and CDR2 from the germline V gene are MNHEY and SMNVEV (reference sequence). CDR3 region: CASSTLRTGVYNEQFF. The CDR3 bases are TGTGCCAGCAGTACCCTGCGGACAGGGGTCTACAATGAGCAGTTCTTC.